This TCR beta chain was captured in a study of CD8+CD57+ T cells in acquired aplastic anemia. For the study at large: CD4+ and CD8+ cells, once sorted, gave DNA averaging roughly 3.2 ug. Findings and caveats of the study: Significance was not reached for CD8+ Simpson's diversity between patients and controls. The same twenty-nine CD8+ CDR3 sequences occurred in patients and in controls.

This CDR3 comprises 13 residues. V dropped 5 bases and J dropped 7 bases, with 12 bases sitting between them. The germline V gene has CDR1 ENHRY and CDR2 SYGVKD. Whoever was chosen for sequencing had shown CD8+CD57+ cell expansion by flow cytometry. This clonotype came up many times. The antigen is undetermined. TCR beta VDJ and CDR3 profiling used genomic DNA as template. TCRdb reprocessed the reads via MiXCR and lists one record per CDR3 protein. The data hold around 180,000 distinct CDR3 sequences, with 48% observed a single time. The receptor was derived from a human donor with aplastic anemia. The sequencing input was sorted CD4+, CD8+, or CD8+CD57+ T cells (not recorded which) from PBMCs. The chain combines TRBV10-3 with TRBJ1-5, with a tentative D call TRBD1 (5 bases). The CDR3 sequence is CAISQGTEQPQHF. CDR3 sequence (DNA): TGTGCCATCAGTCAAGGGACCGAGCAGCCCCAGCATTTT.